Below, 19 T cell receptor beta chains from the same sample are listed, as sequenced in a study of CD4 T cells in relation to SARS-CoV-2 and coronaviruses. Which antigens these TCRs recognize remains unknown. The repertoire was sequenced with immunoSEQ multiplex PCR; TCRdb's copy has only in-frame clones and lacks some. This table has around 41,000 clones, under 90% appearing once. The sample taken for sequencing was naive CD4+ T cells from PBMCs, cultured in vitro. The subset was: naive CD4+ T cells isolated by negative enrichment. These receptors originate from an adult with COVID-19.

The chain joins TRBV28 to TRBJ2-5; 10 bases are a match to TRBD2. Trimming cost V 3 bases and J 4 bases; bases outside gene matches: 8. CDR1 is MDHEN, CDR2 SYDVKM, per germline. The CDR3 is made up of 16 amino acids. The CDR3 coding sequence is TGTGCCAGCAGTTTTCCTAGCGGGAGTGGGGTAGAGACCCAGTACTTC. Its protein product is CASSFPSGSGVETQYF.

The chain has TRBV28 and TRBJ1-5; D not certain. The CDR3 covers 12 residues. The ends were cut back, 6 bases at V and 3 bases at J, with 6 bases in the middle. The germline gives CDR1 MDHEN, CDR2 SYDVKM. This CDR3 reads CASRVFNQPQHF. CDR3 nucleotides: TGTGCCAGCAGAGTGTTCAATCAGCCCCAGCATTTT.

The V and J genes are TRBV28 and TRBJ2-3; D remains unclear. CDR1 MDHEN and CDR2 SYDVKM come from the germline V gene. This CDR3 contains 13 residues. The V gene lost 3 bases and the J gene lost 4 bases, with 8 bases spanning the gap. The CDR3 reads CASSFRKPDTQYF. In nucleotides, the CDR3 is TGTGCCAGCAGTTTCCGGAAGCCAGATACGCAGTATTTT.

The V call is TRBV4-1, the J call TRBJ2-1; TRBD2 aligns across 9 bases. This CDR3 spans 18 amino acids. Unmatched junction bases numbered 8, after V lost 1 base and J lost 1 base. Germline V gene lookup returns CDR1 MGHRA and CDR2 YSYEKL. Here the CDR3 reads CASSQVPPGLASYNEQFF. The CDR3 nucleotides read TGCGCCAGCAGCCAAGTCCCCCCGGGACTAGCATCCTACAATGAGCAGTTCTTC.

This clone has more than one count but fewer than ten. The genes are TRBV7-9 and TRBJ2-2, with a weak D call TRBD2 (5 bases). CDR3 length equals 12 residues. V lost 3 bases to trimming and J lost 6 bases, with 5 bases between them. Germline V gene data show CDR1 as SEHNR and CDR2 as FQNEAQ (reference sequence). This CDR3 reads CASSFGAGELFF. The CDR3 DNA reads as TGTGCCAGCAGCTTCGGGGCCGGGGAGCTGTTTTTT.

The chain carries TRBV27 and TRBJ2-3, with 9 bases lining up with TRBD2. V was clipped by 0 bases and J by 4 bases; unmatched bases: 8. CDR3 length: 17 amino acids. Looked up from germline, CDR1 is MNHEY and CDR2 is SMNVEV (reference sequence). The CDR3 spells CASSLSTFSGSPDTQYF. The CDR3 DNA reads TGTGCCAGCAGTTTATCGACGTTTAGCGGGAGCCCAGATACGCAGTATTTT.

The chain combines TRBV28 with TRBJ1-3; unclear D gene. The CDR3 contains 13 residues. Per germline, CDR1 MDHEN and CDR2 SYDVKM. Deletions cut 8 bases from V and 2 bases from J, with 10 bases between. The chain's CDR3 is CASVESTGNTIYF. The CDR3 DNA is TGTGCCAGCGTTGAGAGTACTGGAAACACCATATATTTT.

This clone was observed a handful of times. This rearrangement joins TRBV30 to TRBJ1-2, with D hard to call. Germline V gives CDR1 GTSNPN, CDR2 SVGIG (reference sequence). The CDR3 is 12 residues long. V was shortened by 2 bases and J by 8 bases, with 12 bases between the two germline ends. This CDR3 reads CAWSSSLGGYTF. For the CDR3, the DNA is TGTGCCTGGAGTAGTTCCTTGGGAGGCTACACCTTC.

The rearrangement joins TRBV5-1 to TRBJ2-1, with 8 bases fitting TRBD2. Germline V CDR1 and CDR2: SGHRS, YFSETQ. The trim removed 4 bases at V and 0 bases at J, leaving 6 bases unmatched. The CDR3 is made up of 16 amino acids. DNA of the CDR3: TGCGCCAGCAGCGGCGGACTAGCTCCCTCCTACAATGAGCAGTTCTTC. Translation: CASSGGLAPSYNEQFF.

This clone was observed a handful of times. The chain couples TRBV24-1 to TRBJ2-5; 10 bases map to TRBD2. The V segment lost 10 bases and the J segment 5 bases; nucleotides outside the gene matches: 6. Germline lookup yields CDR1 KGHDR and CDR2 SFDVKD. CDR3 length equals 13 residues. The CDR3 sequence is CATQLAGRETQYF. The CDR3 nucleotides are TGTGCCACTCAACTAGCGGGACGGGAGACCCAGTACTTC.

The chain links TRBV19 to TRBJ2-7; D is possibly TRBD2 (6 bases). Trimming took 3 bases from V and 1 from J, leaving 10 bases between them. The CDR3 runs to 14 residues. From germline, CDR1 is LNHDA and CDR2 SQIVND (reference sequence). DNA for the CDR3: TGTGCCAGTAGTATCGGGGGATCGTCCTACGAGCAGTACTTC. Its translation is CASSIGGSSYEQYF.

CDR3 amino acids: CASSGEGTYEQYF. The CDR3 coding sequence is TGTGCCAGCAGTGGGGAAGGGACCTACGAGCAGTACTTC. The chain recombines TRBV2 with TRBJ2-7, with D uncertain. This CDR3 comprises 13 residues. V shed 4 bases and J shed 2 bases, with 9 bases lying between them. In germline, CDR1 is SNHLY, CDR2 FYNNEI.

The chain combines TRBV6-4 with TRBJ1-5; possible D gene TRBD1, 5 bases. Per germline, CDR1 MRHNA and CDR2 SNTAGT. This CDR3 region has 12 residues. V gave up 9 bases and J gave up 4 bases, with 10 bases separating them. The CDR3 bases are TGTGCCAGGGGGACGGGGAATCAGCCCCAGCATTTT. Its translation is CARGTGNQPQHF.

Here the CDR3 DNA reads TGTGCCATCAGTGAGGACGGACTGGCGGGCCCTTCTGATACGCAGTATTTT. Its protein product is CAISEDGLAGPSDTQYF. The chain joins TRBV10-3 to TRBJ2-3; D is perhaps TRBD2 (5 bases). Germline CDR1 ENHRY, CDR2 SYGVKD. The CDR3 runs to 17 residues. Trimming stripped 2 bases from V and 6 bases from J, with 21 bases between.

V is TRBV28 and J is TRBJ2-1; TRBD2 agrees at 7 bases. The CDR3 totals 14 residues. From germline, CDR1 is MDHEN and CDR2 SYDVKM. V shed 9 bases, J shed 8 bases, and the junction held 13 bases outside the gene matches. CDR3 protein: CASRGQRETDEQFF. CDR3 bases: TGTGCCAGTAGAGGCCAGCGGGAAACGGATGAGCAGTTCTTC.

The chain carries TRBV10-3 and TRBJ2-1; D is ambiguous. CDR1 ENHRY and CDR2 SYGVKD come from the germline V gene. Deletions cut 4 bases from V and 9 bases from J, with 13 bases between. The CDR3 runs to 13 residues. The chain's CDR3 is CAISGFSAGEQFF. The CDR3 nucleotides read TGTGCCATCAGTGGGTTTTCAGCTGGTGAGCAGTTCTTC.

The V gene is TRBV11-2, the J gene TRBJ2-3; the D is unclear. V lost 6 bases to trimming and J lost 8 bases, with 15 bases between them. From germline, CDR1 is SGHAT and CDR2 FQNNGV. The CDR3 length is 13 residues. This chain's CDR3 is CASSSRAAGTQYF. CDR3 nucleotides: TGTGCCAGCAGTTCACGTGCTGCCGGTACGCAGTATTTT.

This chain links TRBV28 with TRBJ1-1, with D perhaps TRBD1 (6 bases). The length of the CDR3 is 13 residues. CDR1 is MDHEN and CDR2 is SYDVKM in the germline V gene. The V gene lost 7 bases and the J gene lost 5 bases, with 14 bases spanning the gap. CDR3 region: CASTQGRRTEAFF. The DNA for the CDR3 is TGTGCCAGCACCCAGGGGCGACGAACTGAAGCTTTCTTT. Full variable domain (rest looked up from reference TRBV28 and TRBJ1-1): DVKVTQSSRYLVKRTGEKVFLECVQDMDHENMFWYRQDPGLGLRLIYFSYDVKMKEKGDIPEGYSVSREKKERFSLILESASTNQTSMYLCASTQGRRTEAFFGQGTRLTVV.

The chain combines TRBV28 with TRBJ2-1; 11 nucleotides align to TRBD2. This CDR3 contains 19 residues. Per germline, CDR1 MDHEN and CDR2 SYDVKM. V lost 7 bases and J lost 6; bases outside the gene matches: 20. DNA of the CDR3: TGTGCCAGCACCCATTTTGGCCTAGCGGGAGGCGAGGCGTCCAATGAGCAGTTCTTC. It is translated as CASTHFGLAGGEASNEQFF.